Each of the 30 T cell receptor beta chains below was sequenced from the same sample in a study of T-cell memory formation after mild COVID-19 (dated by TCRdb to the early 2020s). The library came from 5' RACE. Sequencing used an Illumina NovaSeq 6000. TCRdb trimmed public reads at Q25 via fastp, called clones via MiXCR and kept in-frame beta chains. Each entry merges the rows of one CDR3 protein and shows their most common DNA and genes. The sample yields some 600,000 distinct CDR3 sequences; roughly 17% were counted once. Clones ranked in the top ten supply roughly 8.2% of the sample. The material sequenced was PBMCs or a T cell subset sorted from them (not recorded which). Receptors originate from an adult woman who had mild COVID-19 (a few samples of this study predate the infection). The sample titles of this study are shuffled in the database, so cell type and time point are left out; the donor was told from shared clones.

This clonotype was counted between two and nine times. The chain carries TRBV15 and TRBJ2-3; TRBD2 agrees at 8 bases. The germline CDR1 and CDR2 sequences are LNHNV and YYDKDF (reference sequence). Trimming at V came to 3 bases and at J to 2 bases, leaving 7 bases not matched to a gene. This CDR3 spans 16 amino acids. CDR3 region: CATSSWVAGPTDTQYF. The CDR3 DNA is TGTGCCACCAGCAGTTGGGTAGCGGGACCCACAGATACGCAGTATTTT.

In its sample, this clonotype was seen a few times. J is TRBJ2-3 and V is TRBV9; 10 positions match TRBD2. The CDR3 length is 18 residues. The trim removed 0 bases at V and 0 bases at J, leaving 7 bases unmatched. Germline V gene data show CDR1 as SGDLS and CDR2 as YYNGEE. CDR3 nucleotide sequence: TGTGCCAGCAGCGTAGACGTAGCGGGGGGCACGAGCACAGATACGCAGTATTTT. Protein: CASSVDVAGGTSTDTQYF.

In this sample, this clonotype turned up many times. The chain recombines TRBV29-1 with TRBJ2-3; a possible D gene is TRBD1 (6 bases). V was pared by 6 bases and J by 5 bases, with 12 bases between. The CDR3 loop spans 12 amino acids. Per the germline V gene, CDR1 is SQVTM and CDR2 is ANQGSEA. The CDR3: CSVRTDIDTQYF. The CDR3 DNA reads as TGCAGCGTCCGGACAGATATAGATACGCAGTATTTT.

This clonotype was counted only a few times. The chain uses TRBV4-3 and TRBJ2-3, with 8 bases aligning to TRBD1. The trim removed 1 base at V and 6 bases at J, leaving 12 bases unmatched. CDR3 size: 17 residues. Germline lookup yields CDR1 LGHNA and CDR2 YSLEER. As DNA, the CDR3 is TGCGCCAGCAGCCAAGGGGGGTGGCAGGGGGCGATTGATACGCAGTATTTT. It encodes CASSQGGWQGAIDTQYF.

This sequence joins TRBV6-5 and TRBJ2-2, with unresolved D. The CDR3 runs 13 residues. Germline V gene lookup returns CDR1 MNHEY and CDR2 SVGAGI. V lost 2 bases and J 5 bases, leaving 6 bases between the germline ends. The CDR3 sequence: CASSYPLTGELFF. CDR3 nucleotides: TGTGCCAGCAGTTACCCCTTAACCGGGGAGCTGTTTTTT.

As DNA, the CDR3 is TGCAGTGCTAGTTCCCAGGGCACTGAAGCTTTCTTT. It yields the protein CSASSQGTEAFF. The chain couples TRBV20-1 to TRBJ1-1; TRBD1 is a possible D gene (5 bases). This CDR3 contains 12 residues. Germline V gene data show CDR1 as DFQATT and CDR2 as SNEGSKA (reference sequence). Deletions cut 3 bases from V and 4 bases from J, with 9 bases between.

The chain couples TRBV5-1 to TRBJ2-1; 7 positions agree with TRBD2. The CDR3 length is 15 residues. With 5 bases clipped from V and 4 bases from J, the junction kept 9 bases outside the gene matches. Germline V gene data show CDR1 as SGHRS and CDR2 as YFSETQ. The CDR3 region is CASSSPGLTYNEQFF. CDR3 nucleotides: TGCGCCAGCAGTTCACCGGGACTAACATACAATGAGCAGTTCTTC.

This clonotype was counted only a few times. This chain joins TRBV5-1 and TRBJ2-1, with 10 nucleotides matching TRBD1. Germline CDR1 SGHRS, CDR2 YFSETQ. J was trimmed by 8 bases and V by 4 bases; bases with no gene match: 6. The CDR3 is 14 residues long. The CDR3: CASSEGQGMDEQFF. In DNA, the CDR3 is TGCGCCAGCAGCGAGGGACAGGGGATGGATGAGCAGTTCTTC.

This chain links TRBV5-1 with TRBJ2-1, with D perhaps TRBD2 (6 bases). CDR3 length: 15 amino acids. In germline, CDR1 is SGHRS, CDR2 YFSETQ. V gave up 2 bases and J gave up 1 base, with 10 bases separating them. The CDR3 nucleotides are TGCGCCAGCAGCTTCGGCGGGACTTCCTACAATGAGCAGTTCTTC. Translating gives CASSFGGTSYNEQFF.

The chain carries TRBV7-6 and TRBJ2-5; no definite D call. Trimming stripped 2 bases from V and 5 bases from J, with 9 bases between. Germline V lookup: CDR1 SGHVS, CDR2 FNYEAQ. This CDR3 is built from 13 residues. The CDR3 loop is CASSLRWLETQYF. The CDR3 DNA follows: TGTGCCAGCAGCTTAAGATGGCTTGAGACCCAGTACTTC.

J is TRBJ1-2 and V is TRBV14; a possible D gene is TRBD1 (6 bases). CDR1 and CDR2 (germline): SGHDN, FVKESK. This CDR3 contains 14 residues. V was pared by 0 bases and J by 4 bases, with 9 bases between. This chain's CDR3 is CASSQDRTVYGYTF. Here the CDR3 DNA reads TGTGCCAGCAGCCAAGATCGGACAGTCTATGGCTACACCTTC.

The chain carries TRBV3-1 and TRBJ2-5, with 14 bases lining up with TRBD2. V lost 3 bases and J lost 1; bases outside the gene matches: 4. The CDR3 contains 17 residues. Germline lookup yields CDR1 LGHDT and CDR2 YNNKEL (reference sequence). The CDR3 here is CASSHRTSGRTQETQYF. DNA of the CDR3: TGTGCCAGCAGCCACCGGACTAGCGGGAGGACCCAAGAGACCCAGTACTTC.

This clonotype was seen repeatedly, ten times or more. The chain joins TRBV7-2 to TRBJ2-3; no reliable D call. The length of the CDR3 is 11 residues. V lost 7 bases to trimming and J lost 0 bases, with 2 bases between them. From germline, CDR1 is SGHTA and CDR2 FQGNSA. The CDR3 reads CASTSTDTQYF. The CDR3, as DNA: TGTGCCAGCACGAGCACAGATACGCAGTATTTT.

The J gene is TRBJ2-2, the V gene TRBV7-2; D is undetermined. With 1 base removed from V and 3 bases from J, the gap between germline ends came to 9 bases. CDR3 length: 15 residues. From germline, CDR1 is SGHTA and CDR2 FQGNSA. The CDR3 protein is CASSLEIFYTGELFF. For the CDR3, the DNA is TGTGCCAGCAGCTTAGAGATCTTTTACACCGGGGAGCTGTTTTTT. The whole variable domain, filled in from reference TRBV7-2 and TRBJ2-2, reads GAGVSQSPSNKVTEKGKDVELRCDPISGHTALYWYRQSLGQGLEFLIYFQGNSAPDKSGLPSDRFSAERTGGSVSTLTIQRTQQEDSAVYLCASSLEIFYTGELFFGEGSRLTVL.

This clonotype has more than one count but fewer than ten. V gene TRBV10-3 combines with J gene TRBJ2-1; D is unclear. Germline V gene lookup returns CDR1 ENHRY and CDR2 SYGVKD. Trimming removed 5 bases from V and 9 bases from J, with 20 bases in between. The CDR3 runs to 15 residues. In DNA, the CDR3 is TGTGCCATCAGTAAACCCACAACTTGGGCGAGTGAGCAGTTCTTC. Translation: CAISKPTTWASEQFF.

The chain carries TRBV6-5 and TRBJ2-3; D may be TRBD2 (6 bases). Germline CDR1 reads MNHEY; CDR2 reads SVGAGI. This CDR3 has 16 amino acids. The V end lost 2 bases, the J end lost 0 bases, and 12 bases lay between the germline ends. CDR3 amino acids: CASSYGTGVSTDTQYF. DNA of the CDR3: TGTGCCAGCAGTTACGGCACGGGAGTTAGCACAGATACGCAGTATTTT.

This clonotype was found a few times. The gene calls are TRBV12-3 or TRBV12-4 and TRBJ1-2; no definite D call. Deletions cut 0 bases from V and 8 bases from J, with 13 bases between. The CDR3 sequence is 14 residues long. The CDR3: CASSLAPLNWGYTF. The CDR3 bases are TGTGCCAGCAGTTTAGCGCCCCTCAACTGGGGCTACACCTTC.

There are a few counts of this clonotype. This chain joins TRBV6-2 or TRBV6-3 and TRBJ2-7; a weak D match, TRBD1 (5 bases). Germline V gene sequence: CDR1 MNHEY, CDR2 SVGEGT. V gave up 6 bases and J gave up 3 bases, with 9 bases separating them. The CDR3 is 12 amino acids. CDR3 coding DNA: TGTGCCAGCAGGGAACAGGTCTACGAGCAGTACTTC. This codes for CASREQVYEQYF.

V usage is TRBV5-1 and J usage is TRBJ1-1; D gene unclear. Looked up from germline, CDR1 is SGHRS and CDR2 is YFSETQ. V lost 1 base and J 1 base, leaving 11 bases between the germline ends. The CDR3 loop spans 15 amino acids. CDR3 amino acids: CASSLLSDTNTEAFF. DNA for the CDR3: TGCGCCAGCAGCTTGTTGTCGGATACGAACACTGAAGCTTTCTTT.

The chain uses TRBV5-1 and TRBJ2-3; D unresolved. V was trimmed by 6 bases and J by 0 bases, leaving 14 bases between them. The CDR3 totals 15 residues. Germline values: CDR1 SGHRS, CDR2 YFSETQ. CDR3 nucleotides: TGCGCCAGCAACTGGGCCGGATTAAGCACAGATACGCAGTATTTT. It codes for CASNWAGLSTDTQYF.

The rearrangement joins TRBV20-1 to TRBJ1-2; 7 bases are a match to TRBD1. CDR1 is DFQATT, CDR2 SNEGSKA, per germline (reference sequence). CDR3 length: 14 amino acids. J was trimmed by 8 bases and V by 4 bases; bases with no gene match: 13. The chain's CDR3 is CSAITQGSGGGYTF. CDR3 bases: TGCAGTGCTATTACACAGGGGAGCGGCGGCGGCTACACCTTC.

CDR3: CASSRGVGTQYF. CDR3 nucleotides: TGTGCCAGCAGCCGCGGAGTGGGTACGCAGTATTTT. This rearrangement joins TRBV3-1 to TRBJ2-3; D remains ambiguous. V was cut by 4 bases and J by 8 bases, with 10 bases left in between. Germline V gene sequence: CDR1 LGHDT, CDR2 YNNKEL (reference sequence). This CDR3 is 12 amino acids long.

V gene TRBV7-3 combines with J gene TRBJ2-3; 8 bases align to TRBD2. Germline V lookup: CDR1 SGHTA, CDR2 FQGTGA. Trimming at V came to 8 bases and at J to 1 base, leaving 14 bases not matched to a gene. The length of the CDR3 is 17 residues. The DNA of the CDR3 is TGTGCCAGCCTCAGGCCCCAACTAGCGGCGGGCACAGATACGCAGTATTTT. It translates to CASLRPQLAAGTDTQYF.

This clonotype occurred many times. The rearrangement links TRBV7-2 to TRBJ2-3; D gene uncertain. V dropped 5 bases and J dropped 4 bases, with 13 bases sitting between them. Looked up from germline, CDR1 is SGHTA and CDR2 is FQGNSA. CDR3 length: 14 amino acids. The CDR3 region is CASSKRELADTQYF. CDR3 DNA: TGTGCCAGCAGCAAAAGGGAATTGGCAGATACGCAGTATTTT.

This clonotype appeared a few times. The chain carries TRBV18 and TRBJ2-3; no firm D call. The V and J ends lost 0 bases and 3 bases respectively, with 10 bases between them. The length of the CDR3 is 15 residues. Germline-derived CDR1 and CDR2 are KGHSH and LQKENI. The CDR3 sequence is CASSPPPSGTDTQYF. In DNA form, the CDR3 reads TGTGCCAGCTCACCACCTCCTTCAGGAACAGATACGCAGTATTTT. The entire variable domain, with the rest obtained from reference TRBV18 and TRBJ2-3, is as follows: NAGVMQNPRHLVRRRGQEARLRCSPMKGHSHVYWYRQLPEEGLKFMVYLQKENIIDESGMPKERFSAEFPKEGPSILRIQQVVRGDSAAYFCASSPPPSGTDTQYFGPGTRLTVL.

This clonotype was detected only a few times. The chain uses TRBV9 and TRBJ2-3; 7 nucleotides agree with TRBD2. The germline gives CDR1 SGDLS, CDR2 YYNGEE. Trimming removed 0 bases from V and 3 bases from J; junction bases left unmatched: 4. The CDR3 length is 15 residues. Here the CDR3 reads CASSVGAGETDTQYF. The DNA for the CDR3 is TGTGCCAGCAGCGTAGGGGCGGGGGAAACAGATACGCAGTATTTT.

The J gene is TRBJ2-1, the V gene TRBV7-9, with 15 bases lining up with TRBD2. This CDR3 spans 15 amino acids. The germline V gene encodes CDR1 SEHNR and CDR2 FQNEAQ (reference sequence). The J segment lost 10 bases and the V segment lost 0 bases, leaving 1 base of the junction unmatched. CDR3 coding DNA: TGTGCCAGCAGCTTAGCCGGACTAGCGGGAGGGGAGCAGTTCTTC. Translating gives CASSLAGLAGGEQFF. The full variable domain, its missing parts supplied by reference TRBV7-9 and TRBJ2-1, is DTGVSQNPRHKITKRGQNVTFRCDPISEHNRLYWYRQTLGQGPEFLTYFQNEAQLEKSRLLSDRFSAERPKGSFSTLEIQRTEQGDSAMYLCASSLAGLAGGEQFFGPGTRLTVL.

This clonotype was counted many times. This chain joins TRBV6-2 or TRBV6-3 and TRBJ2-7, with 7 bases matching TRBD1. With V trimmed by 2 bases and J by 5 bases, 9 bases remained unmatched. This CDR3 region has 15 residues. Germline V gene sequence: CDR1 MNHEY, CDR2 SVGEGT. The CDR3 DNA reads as TGTGCCAGCAGTTACCGAGGGGGCGGAAAGGACGAGCAGTACTTC. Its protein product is CASSYRGGGKDEQYF.

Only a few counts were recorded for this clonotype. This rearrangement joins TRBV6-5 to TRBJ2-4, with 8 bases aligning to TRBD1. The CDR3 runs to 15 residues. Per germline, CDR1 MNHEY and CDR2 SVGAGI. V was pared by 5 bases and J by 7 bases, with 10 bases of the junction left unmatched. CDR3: CASSPDRGWRNIQYF. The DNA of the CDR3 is TGTGCCAGCAGTCCCGACAGGGGATGGAGGAACATTCAGTACTTC.

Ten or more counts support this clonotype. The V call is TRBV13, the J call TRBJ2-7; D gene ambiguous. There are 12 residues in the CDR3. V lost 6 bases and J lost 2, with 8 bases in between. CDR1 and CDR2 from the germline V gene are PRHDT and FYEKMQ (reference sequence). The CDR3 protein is CASSLRAYEQYF. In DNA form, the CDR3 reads TGTGCCAGCAGTTTAAGAGCCTACGAGCAGTACTTC.